This paragraph covers one TCR beta chain sequence. The antigen remains undetermined. The record originates from a study of shared clonotypes between healthy human individuals. Overall study: Sampling drew on donors who were two women and three men aged 18 to 49. Donors had three CD4 naive, three CD4 memory, two CD8 naive and one CD8 memory plate apiece.

Findings and limits, study-wide: Clonotypes that were shared across several donors made up around 5.5% of naive CD4 clonotypes.

The donors were all Caucasian adults (living in Nashville, Tennessee). Method: immunoSEQ multiplex PCR; TCRdb's copy keeps in-frame clones and lacks some. Counted here are about 2.3 million clones, less than 95% occurring once; the ten biggest clones make up around 0.35%. Sequencing was carried out using naive CD4+ T cells from PBMCs. Subset reported: CD45RA+ positively selected. This clonotype was sampled from a man younger than 35 in good health. Some clones in this sample may be carry-over from other donors' samples.

The chain's CDR3 is CASSFGALETQYF. CDR3 sequence (DNA): TGTGCCAGCAGCTTCGGAGCTCTGGAGACCCAGTACTTC. This chain connects TRBV5-5 to TRBJ2-5; D not certain. The CDR3 totals 13 residues. The V end was cut by 2 bases, the J end by 5 bases, with 10 bases between. Germline V lookup: CDR1 SGHKS, CDR2 YYEKEE (reference sequence).